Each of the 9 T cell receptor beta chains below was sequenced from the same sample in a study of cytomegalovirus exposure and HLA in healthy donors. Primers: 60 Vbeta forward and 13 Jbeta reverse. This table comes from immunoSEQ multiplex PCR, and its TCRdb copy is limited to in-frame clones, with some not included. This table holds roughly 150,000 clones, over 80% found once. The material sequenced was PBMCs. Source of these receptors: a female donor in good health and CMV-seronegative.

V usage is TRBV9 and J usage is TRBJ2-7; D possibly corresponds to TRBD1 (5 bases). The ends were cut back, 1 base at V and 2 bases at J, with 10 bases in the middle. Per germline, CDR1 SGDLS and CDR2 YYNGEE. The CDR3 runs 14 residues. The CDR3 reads CASSVSQGAYEQYF. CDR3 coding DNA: TGTGCCAGCAGCGTATCTCAAGGGGCCTACGAGCAGTACTTC.

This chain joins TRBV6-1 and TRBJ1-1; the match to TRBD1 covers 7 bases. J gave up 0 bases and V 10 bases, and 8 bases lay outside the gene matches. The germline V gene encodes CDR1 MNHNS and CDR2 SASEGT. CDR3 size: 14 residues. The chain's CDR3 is CATGTDLMNTEAFF. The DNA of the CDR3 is TGTGCCACCGGGACAGATCTTATGAACACTGAAGCTTTCTTT.

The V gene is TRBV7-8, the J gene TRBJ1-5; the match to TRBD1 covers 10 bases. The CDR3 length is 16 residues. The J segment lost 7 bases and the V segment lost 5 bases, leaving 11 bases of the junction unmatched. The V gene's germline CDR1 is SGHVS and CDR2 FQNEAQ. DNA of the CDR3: TGTGCCAGCAGCCCGGTTGGGACAGGGGTAAGACAGCCCCAGCATTTT. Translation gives CASSPVGTGVRQPQHF.

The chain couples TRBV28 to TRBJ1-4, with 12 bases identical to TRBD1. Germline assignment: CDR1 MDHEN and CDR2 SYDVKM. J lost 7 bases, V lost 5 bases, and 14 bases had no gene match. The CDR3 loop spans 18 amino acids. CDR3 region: CASSPIDSGTGGIEKLFF. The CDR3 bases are TGTGCCAGCAGTCCCATCGATTCCGGGACAGGGGGCATTGAAAAACTGTTTTTT.

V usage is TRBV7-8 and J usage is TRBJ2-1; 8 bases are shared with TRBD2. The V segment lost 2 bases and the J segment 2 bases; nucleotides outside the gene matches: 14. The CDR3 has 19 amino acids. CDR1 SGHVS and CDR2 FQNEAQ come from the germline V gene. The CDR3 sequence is CASSLLGRGTGGAYNEQFF. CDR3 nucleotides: TGTGCCAGCAGCTTACTAGGACGAGGAACGGGAGGGGCCTACAATGAGCAGTTCTTC.

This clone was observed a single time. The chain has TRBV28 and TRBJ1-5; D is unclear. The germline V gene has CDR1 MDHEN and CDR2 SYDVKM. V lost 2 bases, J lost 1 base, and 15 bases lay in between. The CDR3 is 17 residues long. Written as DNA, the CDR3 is TGTGCCAGCAGTTTACCGCTCAGCGAAACCAGCAATCAGCCCCAGCATTTT. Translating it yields CASSLPLSETSNQPQHF.

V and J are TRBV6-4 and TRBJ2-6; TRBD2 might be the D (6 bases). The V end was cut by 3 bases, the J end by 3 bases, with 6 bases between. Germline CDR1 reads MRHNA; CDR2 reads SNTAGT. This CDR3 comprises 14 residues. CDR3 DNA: TGTGCCAGCAGTGAGGGGGGTGGGGCCAACGTCCTGACTTTC. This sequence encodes CASSEGGGANVLTF.

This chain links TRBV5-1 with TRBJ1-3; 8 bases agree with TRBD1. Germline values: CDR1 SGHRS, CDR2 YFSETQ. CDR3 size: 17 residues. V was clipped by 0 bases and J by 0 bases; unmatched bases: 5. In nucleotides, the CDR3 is TGCGCCAGCAGCTTGGAGGACAGGGCCAGCTCTGGAAACACCATATATTTT. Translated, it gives CASSLEDRASSGNTIYF.

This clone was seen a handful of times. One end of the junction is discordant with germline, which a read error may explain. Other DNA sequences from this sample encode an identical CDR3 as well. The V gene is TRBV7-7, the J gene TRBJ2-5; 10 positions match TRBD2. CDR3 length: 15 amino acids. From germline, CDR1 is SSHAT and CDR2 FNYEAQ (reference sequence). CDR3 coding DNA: TGTGCTAGCAGCTTACTAGCGGGACCTCAAGAGACCCAGTACTTC. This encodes CASSLLAGPQETQYF. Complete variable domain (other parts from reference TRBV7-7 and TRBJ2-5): GAGVSQSPRYKVTKRGQDVTLRCDPISSHATLYWYQQALGQGPEFLTYFNYEAQPDKSGLPSDRFSAERPEGSISTLTIQRTEQRDSAMYRCASSLLAGPQETQYFGPGTRLLVL.